Following are 18 T cell receptor beta chains from one sample sequenced in a study of T cells in tuberculosis. Libraries were prepared by immunoSEQ multiplex PCR; TCRdb keeps only in-frame clonotypes and omits some of them. The table has about 45,000 clones, roughly 94% seen once. Sequencing used PBMCs. These receptors originate from a donor aged 10-30 years with latent tuberculosis or without tuberculosis infection. Some clones in this sample may be carry-over from other donors' samples.

V usage is TRBV5-1 and J usage is TRBJ2-1; 7 bases fit TRBD2. Germline lookup yields CDR1 SGHRS and CDR2 YFSETQ. The J segment lost 6 bases and the V segment lost 1 base, leaving 10 bases of the junction unmatched. This CDR3 spans 16 amino acids. This chain's CDR3 is CASSLSVWPGGNEQFF. The CDR3 DNA reads as TGCGCCAGCAGCTTGAGTGTCTGGCCGGGGGGCAATGAGCAGTTCTTC.

The V and J genes are TRBV7-4 and TRBJ2-5; a possible D gene is TRBD2 (5 bases). The germline CDR1 and CDR2 sequences are SGHVT and SQSDAQ. This CDR3 spans 13 amino acids. The V gene lost 3 bases and the J gene lost 5 bases, with 10 bases spanning the gap. CDR3 bases: TGTGCCAGCAGCTTGTCCCGGGATGAGACCCAGTACTTC. Translated, it gives CASSLSRDETQYF.

The genes are TRBV7-8 and TRBJ2-5; 9 bases match TRBD1. Germline V CDR1 and CDR2: SGHVS, FQNEAQ. The junction had 13 bases not matched to a gene; V was cut back by 6 bases and J by 5 bases. The CDR3 covers 16 residues. The CDR3 reads CASSMRPGQGGETQYF. The CDR3 DNA reads as TGTGCCAGCAGTATGAGGCCGGGACAGGGTGGGGAGACCCAGTACTTC.

The genes are TRBV5-4 and TRBJ1-1; D ambiguous. Germline V gene lookup returns CDR1 SGHNT and CDR2 YYREEE (reference sequence). This CDR3 has 15 residues. The germline V and J ends were trimmed by 3 bases and 2 bases, with 14 bases remaining between them. The CDR3 DNA reads as TGTGCCAGCAGCTGGGTGCCTGGAGTCAACACTGAAGCTTTCTTT. Protein sequence: CASSWVPGVNTEAFF.

The chain joins TRBV14 to TRBJ2-1, with D tentatively TRBD1 (6 bases). The germline gives CDR1 SGHDN, CDR2 FVKESK. The CDR3 has 16 amino acids. V dropped 4 bases and J dropped 2 bases, with 15 bases sitting between them. This CDR3 reads CASSPNQGTPYNEQFF. CDR3 bases: TGTGCCAGCAGCCCCAACCAGGGGACACCCTACAATGAGCAGTTCTTC.

This chain joins TRBV19 and TRBJ2-7, with TRBD2 matching over 12 bases. Germline V lookup: CDR1 LNHDA, CDR2 SQIVND (reference sequence). Trimming cost V 5 bases and J 6 bases; bases outside gene matches: 8. The CDR3 has 15 amino acids. DNA for the CDR3: TGTGCCAGTAGTGCAAGGACTAGCGGGATCTTCGAGCAGTACTTC. Its protein product is CASSARTSGIFEQYF.

The CDR3 DNA sequence: TGTGCCAGCAGCTTATTTGCCAGGGGGATTGGGACAGATACGCAGTATTTT. It translates to CASSLFARGIGTDTQYF. The chain links TRBV7-6 to TRBJ2-3, with 7 positions matching TRBD1. Losses at the gene ends were 2 bases for V and 3 bases for J; bases not matched to a gene: 11. The germline CDR1 and CDR2 sequences are SGHVS and FNYEAQ. CDR3 length: 17 amino acids.

V is TRBV4-1 and J is TRBJ1-3; D might be TRBD1 (5 bases). Germline assignment: CDR1 MGHRA and CDR2 YSYEKL. V was trimmed by 0 bases and J by 0 bases, leaving 12 bases between them. The CDR3 extends over 17 amino acids. CDR3 sequence reads: CASSQDRGTVSGNTIYF. The CDR3 coding sequence is TGCGCCAGCAGCCAAGATCGCGGGACGGTCTCTGGAAACACCATATATTTT.

The chain's CDR3 is CASSKDRAYEQYF. CDR3 nucleotides: TGTGCCAGCAGCAAGGACAGGGCATACGAGCAGTACTTC. The V call is TRBV5-4, the J call TRBJ2-7; 8 positions match TRBD1. CDR1 and CDR2 from the germline V gene are SGHNT and YYREEE (reference sequence). CDR3 length: 13 amino acids. Unmatched junction bases numbered 4, after V lost 4 bases and J lost 4 bases.

This chain connects TRBV7-2 to TRBJ2-7, with no clear D. The CDR3 sequence is 12 residues long. Germline V gene sequence: CDR1 SGHTA, CDR2 FQGNSA. V was shortened by 5 bases and J by 3 bases, with 8 bases between the two germline ends. CDR3 protein: CASSTSFYEQYF. CDR3 coding DNA: TGTGCCAGCAGCACTTCTTTCTACGAGCAGTACTTC. Based on the CDR3 plus reference TRBV7-2 and TRBJ2-7, the full variable domain is GAGVSQSPSNKVTEKGKDVELRCDPISGHTALYWYRQSLGQGLEFLIYFQGNSAPDKSGLPSDRFSAERTGGSVSTLTIQRTQQEDSAVYLCASSTSFYEQYFGPGTRLTVT.

This chain connects TRBV9 to TRBJ1-2; D remains unclear. This CDR3 contains 14 residues. Trimming cost V 2 bases and J 4 bases, with 12 bases left between them. Germline-derived CDR1 and CDR2 are SGDLS and YYNGEE. The CDR3 here is CASSVGGLGYGYTF. The CDR3 DNA is TGTGCCAGCAGCGTTGGAGGGTTGGGCTATGGCTACACCTTC. The full variable domain, in which reference TRBV9 and TRBJ1-2 provide the parts outside the CDR3, is DSGVTQTPKHLITATGQRVTLRCSPRSGDLSVYWYQQSLDQGLQFLIQYYNGEERAKGNILERFSAQQFPDLHSELNLSSLELGDSALYFCASSVGGLGYGYTFGSGTRLTVV.

This clone was observed a single time. This chain connects TRBV6-5 to TRBJ2-3, with D tentatively TRBD2 (6 bases). Germline-derived CDR1 and CDR2 are MNHEY and SVGAGI. Between the trimmed V and J ends, which lost 5 bases and 2 bases, there was a span of 14 bases. CDR3 size: 15 residues. The CDR3 spells CASSLRRVSTDTQYF. The DNA of the CDR3 is TGTGCCAGCAGTCTGAGGAGGGTTTCCACAGATACGCAGTATTTT.

This sequence joins TRBV6-1 and TRBJ1-2, with 10 nucleotides matching TRBD1. From germline, CDR1 is MNHNS and CDR2 SASEGT. V gave up 1 base and J gave up 7 bases; unmatched junction bases: 6. The CDR3 is 15 residues long. The DNA of the CDR3 is TGTGCCAGCAGTGAAGTCGGGACAGGGGAAGGTGGCTACACCTTC. Its protein is CASSEVGTGEGGYTF.

J is TRBJ2-4 and V is TRBV19; D remains unclear. The CDR3 consists of 12 residues. Trimming shortened V by 10 bases and J by 10 bases, and 17 bases separated the two germline ends. The germline V gene has CDR1 LNHDA and CDR2 SQIVND (reference sequence). CDR3 sequence: CATSPAASIQYF. CDR3 DNA: TGTGCCACGTCGCCGGCCGCTAGTATTCAGTACTTC.

The chain uses TRBV27 and TRBJ2-1; no clear D gene. Germline CDR1 is MNHEY and CDR2 is SMNVEV (reference sequence). CDR3 length equals 13 residues. V was pared by 2 bases and J by 14 bases, with 16 bases between. DNA for the CDR3: TGTGCCAGCAGTTTAAGTCGCGGCCAGAATGAGTTCTTC. As protein: CASSLSRGQNEFF.

The chain uses TRBV7-7 and TRBJ2-1, with a tentative D call TRBD2 (5 bases). Germline CDR1 SSHAT, CDR2 FNYEAQ (reference sequence). V dropped 5 bases and J dropped 5 bases, with 16 bases sitting between them. This CDR3 has 15 residues. The CDR3 DNA reads as TGTGCCAGCAGCCCCCGAGGAGGTGGCCACAATGAGCAGTTCTTC. Translated: CASSPRGGGHNEQFF.

This clone was seen more than once but under ten times. CDR3 loop: CASGPGLAGVNTGELFF. CDR3 nucleotides: TGTGCTAGTGGTCCAGGACTAGCGGGAGTTAACACCGGGGAGCTGTTTTTT. The V gene is TRBV12-5, the J gene TRBJ2-2; TRBD2 matches at 13 bases. Losses at the gene ends were 5 bases for V and 2 bases for J; bases not matched to a gene: 5. There are 17 residues in the CDR3. Germline-derived CDR1 and CDR2 are LGHNT and FRNRAP. The entire variable domain, with the rest obtained from reference TRBV12-5 and TRBJ2-2, is as follows: DARVTQTPRHKVTEMGQEVTMRCQPILGHNTVFWYRQTMMQGLELLAYFRNRAPLDDSGMPKDRFSAEMPDATLATLKIQPSEPRDSAVYFCASGPGLAGVNTGELFFGEGSRLTVL.

V is TRBV4-1 and J is TRBJ2-5; D ambiguous. The germline V and J ends were trimmed by 5 bases and 5 bases, with 6 bases remaining between them. This CDR3 is 11 amino acids long. Germline V CDR1 and CDR2: MGHRA, YSYEKL. In DNA, the CDR3 is TGCGCCAGCAGCGCAGGCGAGACCCAGTACTTC. It specifies CASSAGETQYF.